A single sample is the source of the 31 T cell receptor beta chains below, sequenced in a study of blood T cell repertoires in COVID-19. Libraries were prepared by immunoSEQ multiplex PCR; TCRdb keeps only in-frame clonotypes and omits some of them. The repertoire holds more than 65,000 clones, with about three quarters as singletons. The specimen was peripheral blood. Source of these receptors: a woman of 80 years or more with active or convalescent COVID-19.

This chain joins TRBV7-2 and TRBJ1-2; D possibly corresponds to TRBD1 (6 bases). Trimming stripped 4 bases from V and 4 bases from J, with 13 bases between. CDR3 size: 14 residues. Germline CDR1 is SGHTA and CDR2 is FQGNSA. The CDR3 DNA is TGTGCCAGCAGCTACAGACAGGCCAGCTATGGCTACACCTTC. Amino acids: CASSYRQASYGYTF. The full variable domain, in which reference TRBV7-2 and TRBJ1-2 provide the parts outside the CDR3, is GAGVSQSPSNKVTEKGKDVELRCDPISGHTALYWYRQSLGQGLEFLIYFQGNSAPDKSGLPSDRFSAERTGGSVSTLTIQRTQQEDSAVYLCASSYRQASYGYTFGSGTRLTVV.

V and J are TRBV7-2 and TRBJ2-4, with 9 bases lining up with TRBD2. The CDR3 is 15 residues long. CDR1 and CDR2 from the germline V gene are SGHTA and FQGNSA. V lost 2 bases to trimming and J lost 7 bases; unmatched junction nucleotides: 6. CDR3 residues: CASSLSAGGRNIQYF. Written as DNA, the CDR3 is TGTGCCAGCAGCTTATCGGCGGGGGGGCGGAACATTCAGTACTTC.

This CDR3 is CSGQNNQPQHF. The CDR3 bases are TGCAGTGGTCAGAACAATCAGCCCCAGCATTTT. The chain joins TRBV20-1 to TRBJ1-5; D unclear. The CDR3 extends over 11 amino acids. The germline V gene has CDR1 DFQATT and CDR2 SNEGSKA (reference sequence). With 7 bases removed from V and 3 bases from J, the gap between germline ends came to 7 bases.

This rearrangement joins TRBV6-2 or TRBV6-3 to TRBJ2-3; D possibly corresponds to TRBD2 (7 bases). Germline V lookup: CDR1 MNHEY, CDR2 SVGEGT. CDR3 length: 15 amino acids. V lost 0 bases and J lost 5, with 12 bases in between. This CDR3 is CASSYSGGPEDTQYF. The CDR3 nucleotides are TGTGCCAGCAGTTACTCGGGGGGGCCTGAAGATACGCAGTATTTT.

V gene TRBV7-9 combines with J gene TRBJ2-2; 15 positions agree with TRBD2. The CDR3 has 19 residues. V dropped 5 bases and J dropped 3; count of bases not matched to a gene: 10. Per the germline V gene, CDR1 is SEHNR and CDR2 is FQNEAQ (reference sequence). The CDR3, as DNA: TGTGCCAGCAGCGGCAGAGGACTAGCGGGGGGGATTTACACCGGGGAGCTGTTTTTT. Protein sequence: CASSGRGLAGGIYTGELFF.

V is TRBV19 and J is TRBJ1-1; perhaps TRBD1 as D (5 bases). CDR3 length: 15 amino acids. The germline V gene has CDR1 LNHDA and CDR2 SQIVND (reference sequence). Deletions cut 6 bases from V and 2 bases from J, with 16 bases between. CDR3 region: CASSPRGEANTEAFF. Written as DNA, the CDR3 is TGTGCCAGTAGCCCTCGGGGGGAGGCCAACACTGAAGCTTTCTTT.

The chain is built from TRBV6-6 and TRBJ1-2, with D uncertain. The CDR3 runs 12 residues. Deletions cut 4 bases from V and 8 bases from J, with 11 bases between. Germline V gene sequence: CDR1 MNHNY, CDR2 SVGAGI (reference sequence). This CDR3 is CASSWHEGGYTF. CDR3 nucleotides: TGTGCCAGCAGTTGGCACGAGGGCGGCTACACCTTC.

The table lists this clone with a count of one. The rearrangement uses TRBV24-1 and TRBJ2-1; tentative D call: TRBD1 (6 bases). V lost 4 bases and J 5 bases, leaving 11 bases between the germline ends. Germline V lookup: CDR1 KGHDR, CDR2 SFDVKD. The CDR3 has 14 amino acids. The CDR3 loop reads CATSELTGNNEQFF. For the CDR3, the DNA is TGTGCCACCAGTGAGCTGACAGGCAACAATGAGCAGTTCTTC.

The sample holds one count of this clone. The V call is TRBV7-3, the J call TRBJ2-5; 8 nucleotides match TRBD2. V lost 5 bases to trimming and J lost 1 base; unmatched junction nucleotides: 3. Looked up from germline, CDR1 is SGHTA and CDR2 is FQGTGA. The length of the CDR3 is 14 residues. CDR3 sequence: CASSLSGAQETQYF. For the CDR3, the DNA is TGTGCCAGCAGCCTTAGCGGGGCCCAAGAGACCCAGTACTTC.

This clone was seen more than once but under ten times. The V and J genes are TRBV28 and TRBJ2-2; no clear D gene. CDR1 MDHEN and CDR2 SYDVKM come from the germline V gene. V lost 1 base to trimming and J lost 7 bases, with 10 bases between them. The CDR3 spans 14 residues. The CDR3 reads CASSLYPRGGELFF. As DNA, the CDR3 is TGTGCCAGCAGTTTATACCCCCGCGGCGGGGAGCTGTTTTTT. Using reference TRBV28 and TRBJ2-2 for the parts outside the CDR3, the full variable domain is DVKVTQSSRYLVKRTGEKVFLECVQDMDHENMFWYRQDPGLGLRLIYFSYDVKMKEKGDIPEGYSVSREKKERFSLILESASTNQTSMYLCASSLYPRGGELFFGEGSRLTVL.

This clone was counted a few times. V is TRBV9 and J is TRBJ2-2, with D unclear. Trimming removed 0 bases at V and 8 bases at J, with 8 bases between. This CDR3 comprises 13 residues. Germline CDR1 SGDLS, CDR2 YYNGEE. The CDR3 DNA is TGTGCCAGCAGCGTAGATCTATCTGGGGAGCTGTTTTTT. It yields the protein CASSVDLSGELFF. The full variable domain, in which reference TRBV9 and TRBJ2-2 provide the parts outside the CDR3, is DSGVTQTPKHLITATGQRVTLRCSPRSGDLSVYWYQQSLDQGLQFLIQYYNGEERAKGNILERFSAQQFPDLHSELNLSSLELGDSALYFCASSVDLSGELFFGEGSRLTVL.

The V and J genes are TRBV18 and TRBJ1-1; D is undetermined. This CDR3 spans 15 amino acids. The germline V gene encodes CDR1 KGHSH and CDR2 LQKENI. Trimming shortened V by 3 bases and J by 6 bases, and 17 bases separated the two germline ends. The CDR3 reads CASSPDPSGQAEAFF. CDR3 DNA sequence: TGTGCCAGCTCACCGGACCCTAGCGGTCAGGCTGAAGCTTTCTTT.

This clone was seen a few times. This chain links TRBV7-9 with TRBJ1-2, with 7 bases matching TRBD1. Germline CDR1 reads SEHNR; CDR2 reads FQNEAQ (reference sequence). The ends lost 4 bases at V and 5 bases at J; junction bases unmatched: 1. The CDR3 extends over 12 amino acids. The DNA for the CDR3 is TGTGCCAGCAGCTCGACAGGGTATGGCTACACCTTC. Translated, it gives CASSSTGYGYTF.

The V call is TRBV5-6, the J call TRBJ1-2, with D maybe TRBD1 (5 bases). Trimming took off 2 bases at V and 9 bases at J, with 17 bases between the two ends. This CDR3 contains 14 residues. CDR1 is SGHDT and CDR2 is YYEEEE in the germline V gene. The CDR3 nucleotides are TGTGCCAGCAGCTTTCGTGTGACAGTCCCTAGCTACACCTTC. Amino acid sequence: CASSFRVTVPSYTF.

The chain joins TRBV20-1 to TRBJ1-6; 10 bases match TRBD1. The germline CDR1 and CDR2 sequences are DFQATT and SNEGSKA (reference sequence). The CDR3 totals 16 residues. V trimming: 3 bases; J trimming: 10 bases; junction bases outside the gene matches: 12. CDR3 coding DNA: TGCAGTGCTAGTAGTACCTCGGGACAGGGGAGGTCACCCCTCCACTTT. It translates to CSASSTSGQGRSPLHF.

The chain employs TRBV9 and TRBJ2-2; 10 nucleotides align to TRBD2. The V segment lost 0 bases and the J segment 5 bases; nucleotides outside the gene matches: 4. Germline V lookup: CDR1 SGDLS, CDR2 YYNGEE. CDR3 size: 16 residues. DNA for the CDR3: TGTGCCAGCAGCGTAGGGACTAGCGGAATTACCGGGGAGCTGTTTTTT. Encoded protein: CASSVGTSGITGELFF.

This chain uses TRBV5-4 with TRBJ1-1, with 7 positions matching TRBD1. There are 13 residues in the CDR3. Germline lookup yields CDR1 SGHNT and CDR2 YYREEE (reference sequence). V shed 4 bases and J 13 bases; nucleotides not matched to a gene: 13. The CDR3 bases are TGTGCCAGCAGCGAGGGACAGCGGTATGGGGTTTTCTTT. Amino acid sequence: CASSEGQRYGVFF.

CDR3 loop: CASRVRDRGHSPLHF. The CDR3 DNA sequence: TGTGCCAGCAGGGTCCGGGACAGGGGGCATTCACCCCTCCACTTT. The chain employs TRBV2 and TRBJ1-6; 12 positions agree with TRBD1. Germline CDR1 reads SNHLY; CDR2 reads FYNNEI. CDR3 length equals 15 residues. The V gene end was trimmed by 6 bases and the J gene end by 8 bases; junction bases not matched to a gene: 5.

The genes are TRBV7-6 and TRBJ1-6; TRBD1 matches 9 bases. Germline-derived CDR1 and CDR2 are SGHVS and FNYEAQ. The CDR3 totals 15 residues. The V gene end was trimmed by 3 bases and the J gene end by 9 bases; junction bases not matched to a gene: 6. The CDR3 nucleotides read TGTGCCAGCAGCTTGGACAGGGGAGAACGTTCACCCCTCCACTTT. Residues: CASSLDRGERSPLHF.

The chain employs TRBV7-2 and TRBJ2-7, with TRBD1 matching 8 bases. The junction had 8 bases not matched to a gene; V was cut back by 5 bases and J by 2 bases. Per germline, CDR1 SGHTA and CDR2 FQGNSA. The CDR3 has 15 residues. Here the CDR3 reads CASSPPGQETYEQYF. CDR3 DNA: TGTGCCAGCAGCCCACCGGGACAGGAAACCTACGAGCAGTACTTC. Complete variable domain (other parts from reference TRBV7-2 and TRBJ2-7): GAGVSQSPSNKVTEKGKDVELRCDPISGHTALYWYRQSLGQGLEFLIYFQGNSAPDKSGLPSDRFSAERTGGSVSTLTIQRTQQEDSAVYLCASSPPGQETYEQYFGPGTRLTVT.

The J gene is TRBJ2-5, the V gene TRBV27, with TRBD2 matching over 7 bases. J was trimmed by 5 bases and V by 2 bases; bases with no gene match: 8. Germline CDR1 reads MNHEY; CDR2 reads SMNVEV (reference sequence). The CDR3 length is 15 residues. Here the CDR3 reads CASSLVPTSWETQYF. CDR3 nucleotide sequence: TGTGCCAGCAGTTTAGTTCCGACTAGCTGGGAGACCCAGTACTTC.

The sample holds a few counts of this clone. Other DNA sequences in the same sample also yield this CDR3. The chain recombines TRBV2 with TRBJ1-2, with D hard to call. The V and J ends lost 2 bases and 6 bases respectively, with 7 bases between them. From germline, CDR1 is SNHLY and CDR2 FYNNEI. This CDR3 spans 12 amino acids. CDR3 region: CASSEQVDGYTF. The CDR3 coding sequence is TGTGCCAGCAGTGAACAGGTCGATGGCTACACCTTC.

This chain joins TRBV9 and TRBJ1-2; TRBD1 matches 9 bases. V gave up 0 bases and J gave up 4 bases; unmatched junction bases: 4. The CDR3 loop spans 15 amino acids. Germline assignment: CDR1 SGDLS and CDR2 YYNGEE. This CDR3 is CASSVGVTGGYGYTF. CDR3 coding DNA: TGTGCCAGCAGCGTAGGGGTGACAGGGGGCTATGGCTACACCTTC.

The chain links TRBV9 to TRBJ1-2; 9 bases are shared with TRBD1. Per the germline V gene, CDR1 is SGDLS and CDR2 is YYNGEE. J gave up 7 bases and V 3 bases, and 16 bases lay outside the gene matches. This CDR3 contains 17 residues. This chain's CDR3 is CASSASGTGLGRGGYTF. The CDR3 DNA follows: TGTGCCAGCAGCGCCTCCGGGACAGGGCTAGGTCGTGGTGGCTACACCTTC. The full variable domain, rest sourced from reference TRBV9 and TRBJ1-2, is DSGVTQTPKHLITATGQRVTLRCSPRSGDLSVYWYQQSLDQGLQFLIQYYNGEERAKGNILERFSAQQFPDLHSELNLSSLELGDSALYFCASSASGTGLGRGGYTFGSGTRLTVV.

This chain uses TRBV7-9 with TRBJ1-1; D call uncertain. This CDR3 contains 14 residues. The germline V gene has CDR1 SEHNR and CDR2 FQNEAQ (reference sequence). V dropped 3 bases and J dropped 0 bases, with 8 bases sitting between them. The CDR3 sequence: CASSFLQMNTEAFF. DNA for the CDR3: TGTGCCAGCAGCTTCCTCCAGATGAACACTGAAGCTTTCTTT.

This clone was recorded a few times. This chain links TRBV4-1 with TRBJ2-5; TRBD1 aligns across 8 bases. Germline trimming cut 1 base from V and 4 bases from J; bases unmatched to any gene: 8. The CDR3 contains 16 residues. Germline lookup yields CDR1 MGHRA and CDR2 YSYEKL. The CDR3 DNA reads as TGCGCCAGCAGCCAAGTGCAGGGGGCGGCTGGAGAGACCCAGTACTTC. Its protein product is CASSQVQGAAGETQYF.

The chain has TRBV9 and TRBJ2-7, with D tentatively TRBD1 (6 bases). CDR1 is SGDLS and CDR2 is YYNGEE in the germline V gene. CDR3 length equals 14 residues. The ends were cut back, 4 bases at V and 0 bases at J, with 11 bases in the middle. CDR3 DNA sequence: TGTGCCAGCAGCCCGGGACAACTCTCCTACGAGCAGTACTTC. It yields the protein CASSPGQLSYEQYF.

The V and J genes are TRBV11-2 and TRBJ1-4; no definite D call. V gave up 0 bases and J gave up 11 bases, with 10 bases separating them. The length of the CDR3 is 13 residues. CDR1 is SGHAT and CDR2 is FQNNGV in the germline V gene. The CDR3 here is CASSLDGPEKLFF. The DNA of the CDR3 is TGTGCCAGCAGCTTAGATGGTCCCGAGAAACTGTTTTTT.

The chain carries TRBV28 and TRBJ1-1, with D possibly being TRBD1 (6 bases). This CDR3 region has 14 residues. Trimming cost V 0 bases and J 1 base, with 6 bases left between them. Germline CDR1 MDHEN, CDR2 SYDVKM. The CDR3, as DNA: TGTGCCAGCAGTTTATGGGGGGCGAACACTGAAGCTTTCTTT. Its protein is CASSLWGANTEAFF.

This chain links TRBV28 with TRBJ1-1, with D unclear. This CDR3 has 13 residues. CDR1 and CDR2 from the germline V gene are MDHEN and SYDVKM. In DNA form, the CDR3 reads TGTGCTCACCAGCGGAACATGAACACTGAAGCTTTCTTT. Its protein is CAHQRNMNTEAFF.

This clone occurred once. This chain joins TRBV7-9 and TRBJ1-1; no definite D call. Germline loops: CDR1 SEHNR, CDR2 FQNEAQ (reference sequence). CDR3 length equals 17 residues. V lost 4 bases and J lost 6, with 24 bases in between. The CDR3 here is CASSSDTSFWAPPEAFF. CDR3 nucleotides: TGTGCCAGCAGCTCCGACACTTCGTTCTGGGCCCCACCTGAAGCTTTCTTT.